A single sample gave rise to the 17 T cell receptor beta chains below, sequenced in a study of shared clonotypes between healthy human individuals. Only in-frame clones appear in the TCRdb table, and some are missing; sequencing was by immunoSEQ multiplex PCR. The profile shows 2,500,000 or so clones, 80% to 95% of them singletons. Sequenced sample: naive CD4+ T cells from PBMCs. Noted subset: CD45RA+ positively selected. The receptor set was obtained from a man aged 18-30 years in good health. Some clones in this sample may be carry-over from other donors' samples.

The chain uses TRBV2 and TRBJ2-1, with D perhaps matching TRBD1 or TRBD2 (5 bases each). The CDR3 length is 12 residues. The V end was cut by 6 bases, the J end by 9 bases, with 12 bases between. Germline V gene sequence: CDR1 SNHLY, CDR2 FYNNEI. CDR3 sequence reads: CASRVTGGEQFF. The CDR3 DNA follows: TGTGCCAGCAGGGTCACAGGAGGTGAGCAGTTCTTC.

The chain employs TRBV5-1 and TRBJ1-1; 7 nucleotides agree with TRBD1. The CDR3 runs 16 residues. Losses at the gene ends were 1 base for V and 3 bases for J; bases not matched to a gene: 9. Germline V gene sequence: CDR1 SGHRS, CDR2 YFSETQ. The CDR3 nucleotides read TGCGCCAGCAGCTTGACCGGGACAGCCTCCGACACTGAAGCTTTCTTT. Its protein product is CASSLTGTASDTEAFF.

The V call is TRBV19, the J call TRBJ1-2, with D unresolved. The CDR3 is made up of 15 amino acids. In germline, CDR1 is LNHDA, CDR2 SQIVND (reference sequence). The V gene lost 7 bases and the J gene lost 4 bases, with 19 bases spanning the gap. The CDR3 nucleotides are TGTGCCAGTACCAACCGAAGAGGAGGGATCTATGGCTACACCTTC. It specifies CASTNRRGGIYGYTF.

In DNA form, the CDR3 reads TGCGCCAGCAGTCCGACCGGATTGAACACTGAAGCTTTCTTT. Translating gives CASSPTGLNTEAFF. The J gene is TRBJ1-1, the V gene TRBV5-1; D call uncertain. Germline loops: CDR1 SGHRS, CDR2 YFSETQ. This CDR3 spans 14 amino acids. The germline V and J ends were trimmed by 5 bases and 0 bases, with 11 bases remaining between them.

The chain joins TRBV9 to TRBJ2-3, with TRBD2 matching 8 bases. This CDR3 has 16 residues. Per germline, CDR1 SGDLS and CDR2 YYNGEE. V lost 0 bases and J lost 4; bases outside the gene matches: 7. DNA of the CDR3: TGTGCCAGCAGCGTAGCTGACACCGGGGGGGCAGATACGCAGTATTTT. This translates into CASSVADTGGADTQYF.

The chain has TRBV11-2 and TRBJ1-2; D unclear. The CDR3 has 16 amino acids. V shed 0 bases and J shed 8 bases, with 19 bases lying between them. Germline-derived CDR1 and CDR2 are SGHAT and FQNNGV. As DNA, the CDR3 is TGTGCCAGCAGCTTAGATCTCTCCGGGCGTGGTAGAGGCTACACCTTC. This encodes CASSLDLSGRGRGYTF.

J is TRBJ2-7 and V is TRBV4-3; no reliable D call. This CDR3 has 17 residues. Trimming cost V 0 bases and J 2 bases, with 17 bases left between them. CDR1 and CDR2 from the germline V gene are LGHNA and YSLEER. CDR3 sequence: CASSQDPGRTPPYEQYF. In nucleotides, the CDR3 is TGCGCCAGCAGCCAAGATCCGGGCAGAACTCCTCCCTACGAGCAGTACTTC.

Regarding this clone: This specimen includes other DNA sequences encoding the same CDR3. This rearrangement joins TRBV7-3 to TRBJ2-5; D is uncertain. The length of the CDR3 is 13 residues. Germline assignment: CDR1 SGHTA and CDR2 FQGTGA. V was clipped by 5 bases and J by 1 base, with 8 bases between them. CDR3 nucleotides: TGTGCCAGCAGCCGTCGCAGCCAAGAGACCCAGTACTTC. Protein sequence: CASSRRSQETQYF. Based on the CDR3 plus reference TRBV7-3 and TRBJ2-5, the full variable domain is GAGVSQTPSNKVTEKGKYVELRCDPISGHTALYWYRQSLGQGPEFLIYFQGTGAADDSGLPNDRFFAVRPEGSVSTLKIQRTERGDSAVYLCASSRRSQETQYFGPGTRLLVL.

The CDR3 nucleotides read TGTGCCAGCAGTAGAACCGGGACAGGGGGGATCTACACAAACTATGGCTACACCTTC. Protein sequence: CASSRTGTGGIYTNYGYTF. The rearrangement uses TRBV27 and TRBJ1-2; 11 nucleotides agree with TRBD1. V lost 5 bases to trimming and J lost 2 bases; unmatched junction nucleotides: 16. There are 19 residues in the CDR3. Germline CDR1 MNHEY, CDR2 SMNVEV (reference sequence).

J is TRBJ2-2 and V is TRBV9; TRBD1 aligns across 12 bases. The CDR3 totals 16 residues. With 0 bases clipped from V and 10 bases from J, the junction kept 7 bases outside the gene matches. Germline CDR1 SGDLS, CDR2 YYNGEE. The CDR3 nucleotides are TGTGCCAGCAGCGTAGATTGGGGACAGGGGGCCCCGGAGCTGTTTTTT. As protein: CASSVDWGQGAPELFF.

The chain's CDR3 is CARAGTDTYEQYF. CDR3 coding DNA: TGTGCCAGAGCCGGGACCGATACCTACGAGCAGTACTTC. This sequence joins TRBV27 and TRBJ2-7; either TRBD1 or TRBD2 may supply D (5 bases each). Germline loops: CDR1 MNHEY, CDR2 SMNVEV (reference sequence). The CDR3 totals 13 residues. The V gene lost 9 bases and the J gene lost 2 bases, with 14 bases spanning the gap.

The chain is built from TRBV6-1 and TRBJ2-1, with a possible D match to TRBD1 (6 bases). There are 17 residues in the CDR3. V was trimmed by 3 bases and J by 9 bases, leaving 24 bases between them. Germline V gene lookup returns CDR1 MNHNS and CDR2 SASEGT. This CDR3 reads CASSETLQGRVRSEQFF. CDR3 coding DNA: TGTGCCAGCAGTGAGACTTTACAGGGTAGAGTGAGAAGTGAGCAGTTCTTC.

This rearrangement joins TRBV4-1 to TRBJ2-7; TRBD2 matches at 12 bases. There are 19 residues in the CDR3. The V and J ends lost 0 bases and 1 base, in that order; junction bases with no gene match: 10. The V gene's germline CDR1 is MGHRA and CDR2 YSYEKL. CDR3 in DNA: TGCGCCAGCAGCCAAGATAGACCCCCCGGGACTAGCGGGTCCTACGAGCAGTACTTC. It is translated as CASSQDRPPGTSGSYEQYF.

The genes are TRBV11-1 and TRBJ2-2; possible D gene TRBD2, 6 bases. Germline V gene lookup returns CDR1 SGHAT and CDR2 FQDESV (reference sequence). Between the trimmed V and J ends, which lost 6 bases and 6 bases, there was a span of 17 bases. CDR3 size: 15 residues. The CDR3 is CASSVSGLRAGELFF. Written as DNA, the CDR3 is TGTGCCAGCAGTGTAAGCGGGCTACGGGCCGGGGAGCTGTTTTTT.

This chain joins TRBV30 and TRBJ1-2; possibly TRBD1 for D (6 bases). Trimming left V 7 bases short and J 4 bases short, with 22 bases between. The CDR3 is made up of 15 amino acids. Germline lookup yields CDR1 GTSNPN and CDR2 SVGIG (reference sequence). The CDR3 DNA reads TGTGCCTCTGGGGGCAGGGAGAAGGTTCCCTATGGCTACACCTTC. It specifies CASGGREKVPYGYTF.

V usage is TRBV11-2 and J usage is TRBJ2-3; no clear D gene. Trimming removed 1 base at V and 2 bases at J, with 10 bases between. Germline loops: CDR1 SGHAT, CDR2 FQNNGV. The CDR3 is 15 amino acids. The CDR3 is CASSLAGPFTDTQYF. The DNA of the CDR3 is TGTGCCAGCAGCTTAGCGGGCCCCTTCACAGATACGCAGTATTTT.

CDR3 residues: CASSKDSNYGYTF. The CDR3 region has the DNA TGTGCCAGTAGTAAGGACAGTAACTATGGCTACACCTTC. The chain carries TRBV19 and TRBJ1-2; tentatively, D is TRBD1 (6 bases). The germline V gene has CDR1 LNHDA and CDR2 SQIVND (reference sequence). The CDR3 loop spans 13 amino acids. V was trimmed by 4 bases and J by 1 base, leaving 7 bases between them.